The 26 T cell receptor beta chains presented below share a single source sample, sequenced in a study of OX40 agonist ivuxolimab in advanced cancers. This table comes from immunoSEQ multiplex PCR, and its TCRdb copy is limited to in-frame clones, with some not included. The sample holds about 70,000 clones; roughly nine tenths are singletons and the top ten take more than 7.5%. The material was CD4+ or CD8+ T cells sorted from blood, obtained in a trial of the OX40 agonist ivuxolimab. Receptors originate from an adult with an advanced solid tumor such as melanoma, head and neck, liver or kidney cancer.

The chain carries TRBV12-5 and TRBJ2-1; 10 positions match TRBD2. Germline values: CDR1 LGHNT, CDR2 FRNRAP. Trimming took 1 base from V and 9 from J; bases not matched to a gene: 9. There are 16 residues in the CDR3. CDR3 in amino acids: CASGLADSGGFGEQFF. The CDR3, as DNA: TGTGCTAGTGGTTTGGCAGATAGCGGGGGGTTTGGTGAGCAGTTCTTC.

V usage is TRBV7-9 and J usage is TRBJ2-1, with TRBD2 as a possible D gene (6 bases). The CDR3 loop spans 12 amino acids. V gave up 8 bases and J gave up 8 bases, with 13 bases separating them. Per germline, CDR1 SEHNR and CDR2 FQNEAQ (reference sequence). CDR3 in DNA: TGTGCCAGCGCGCGGGGTGGGGATGAGCAGTTCTTC. It specifies CASARGGDEQFF.

This chain connects TRBV5-1 to TRBJ2-2; TRBD1 aligns across 10 bases. J was trimmed by 2 bases and V by 3 bases; bases with no gene match: 4. The germline CDR1 and CDR2 sequences are SGHRS and YFSETQ. This CDR3 has 16 residues. CDR3 in amino acids: CASSSGQGLNTGELFF. Here the CDR3 DNA reads TGCGCCAGCAGCTCGGGACAGGGGCTCAACACCGGGGAGCTGTTTTTT.

The CDR3 protein is CASSSTWASGVRGTDTQYF. For the CDR3, the DNA is TGTGCCAGCAGCTCAACCTGGGCTAGCGGGGTCCGGGGCACAGATACGCAGTATTTT. The rearrangement uses TRBV7-9 and TRBJ2-3; TRBD2 aligns across 9 bases. The CDR3 consists of 19 residues. Germline assignment: CDR1 SEHNR and CDR2 FQNEAQ (reference sequence). With 4 bases clipped from V and 1 base from J, the junction kept 15 bases outside the gene matches.

J is TRBJ2-2 and V is TRBV10-1; 11 bases line up with TRBD1. After removal of 2 bases from V and 2 bases from J, the junction contained 7 bases not matched to a gene. The germline gives CDR1 WNHNN, CDR2 SYGVQD (reference sequence). The CDR3 loop spans 18 amino acids. Here the CDR3 reads CASSETTGQGANTGELFF. CDR3 sequence (DNA): TGCGCCAGCAGTGAGACCACTGGACAGGGGGCCAACACCGGGGAGCTGTTTTTT.

This rearrangement joins TRBV5-6 to TRBJ2-3, with D perhaps matching TRBD2 (6 bases). In germline, CDR1 is SGHDT, CDR2 YYEEEE. The CDR3 covers 11 residues. V was trimmed by 5 bases and J by 6 bases, leaving 7 bases between them. The CDR3 sequence: CASREGDTQYF. Written as DNA, the CDR3 is TGTGCCAGCAGGGAGGGGGATACGCAGTATTTT. The entire variable domain, with the rest obtained from reference TRBV5-6 and TRBJ2-3, is as follows: DAGVTQSPTHLIKTRGQQVTLRCSPKSGHDTVSWYQQALGQGPQFIFQYYEEEERQRGNFPDRFSGHQFPNYSSELNVNALLLGDSALYLCASREGDTQYFGPGTRLTVL.

This chain connects TRBV7-6 to TRBJ2-2; D tentatively fits TRBD1 or TRBD2 (6 bases each). Per germline, CDR1 SGHVS and CDR2 FNYEAQ. The V and J ends lost 7 bases and 5 bases respectively, with 14 bases between them. The CDR3 loop spans 14 amino acids. The CDR3: CASTWGARTGELFF. CDR3 nucleotide sequence: TGTGCCAGCACCTGGGGGGCAAGGACCGGGGAGCTGTTTTTT.

The V gene is TRBV10-3, the J gene TRBJ2-2, with D perhaps TRBD1 (7 bases). CDR1 and CDR2 from the germline V gene are ENHRY and SYGVKD. This CDR3 has 16 amino acids. Trimming pared 6 bases from V and 3 bases from J, leaving 17 bases between. CDR3 region: CAIRDPDREDTGELFF. CDR3 sequence (DNA): TGTGCCATCAGAGACCCAGACAGGGAGGACACCGGGGAGCTGTTTTTT.

Concerning this clone itself: Sequence at one end of the junction differs from germline and may be a read error. V and J are TRBV5-6 and TRBJ2-1; no reliable D call. The CDR3 loop spans 12 amino acids. Per germline, CDR1 SGHDT and CDR2 YYEEEE. The CDR3 sequence is CASSLAQGLVIF. The CDR3, as DNA: TGTGCCAGCAGCTTGGCCCAAGGGCTTGTAATCTTC.

In DNA form, the CDR3 reads TGTGCCAGCAGCTTACAGGGACAGGGGGCGTCAAATGAAAAACTGTTTTTT. As protein: CASSLQGQGASNEKLFF. The chain couples TRBV11-2 to TRBJ1-4, with TRBD1 identical over 12 bases. This CDR3 region has 17 residues. J was trimmed by 5 bases and V by 2 bases; bases with no gene match: 6. Germline CDR1 reads SGHAT; CDR2 reads FQNNGV.

The J gene is TRBJ2-2, the V gene TRBV10-3, with D perhaps TRBD2 (6 bases). Germline V gives CDR1 ENHRY, CDR2 SYGVKD. The CDR3 is made up of 16 amino acids. V was trimmed by 6 bases and J by 1 base, leaving 15 bases between them. CDR3 in DNA: TGTGCCATCAGAGACCTAGCGTCGGAGAACACCGGGGAGCTGTTTTTT. This codes for CAIRDLASENTGELFF.

The V call is TRBV4-2, the J call TRBJ2-5, with D unresolved. Germline loops: CDR1 LGHNA, CDR2 YNFKEQ. The CDR3 loop spans 14 amino acids. V was clipped by 4 bases and J by 0 bases, with 9 bases between them. In DNA, the CDR3 is TGTGCCAGCAGCCGGGGTACAAACCAAGAGACCCAGTACTTC. It specifies CASSRGTNQETQYF.

V and J are TRBV27 and TRBJ2-3, with 10 bases that match TRBD2. Germline V gives CDR1 MNHEY, CDR2 SMNVEV (reference sequence). V shed 6 bases and J 1 base; nucleotides not matched to a gene: 10. The CDR3 covers 17 residues. CDR3 sequence reads: CASSPSPGTSGTDTQYF. The CDR3 bases are TGTGCCAGCAGCCCGTCGCCGGGGACTAGCGGCACAGATACGCAGTATTTT.

The chain employs TRBV9 and TRBJ2-2; unclear D gene. Per the germline V gene, CDR1 is SGDLS and CDR2 is YYNGEE. The CDR3 contains 16 residues. Deletions cut 1 base from V and 0 bases from J, with 10 bases between. The CDR3, as DNA: TGTGCCAGCAGCGTATTGTGGGGTACGAACACCGGGGAGCTGTTTTTT. It encodes CASSVLWGTNTGELFF.

The chain links TRBV9 to TRBJ2-3; 14 bases are shared with TRBD2. The CDR3 spans 18 residues. The ends lost 4 bases at V and 0 bases at J; junction bases unmatched: 7. Germline V gene data show CDR1 as SGDLS and CDR2 as YYNGEE. This CDR3 is CASSHSGLAGGSTDTQYF. As DNA, the CDR3 is TGTGCCAGCAGCCACTCCGGACTAGCGGGGGGAAGCACAGATACGCAGTATTTT.

The genes are TRBV27 and TRBJ2-2; D not certain. The germline V gene has CDR1 MNHEY and CDR2 SMNVEV (reference sequence). Trimming pared 5 bases from V and 1 base from J, leaving 2 bases between. The CDR3 is 12 residues long. DNA for the CDR3: TGTGCCAGCAGTCTGAACACCGGGGAGCTGTTTTTT. Protein product: CASSLNTGELFF.

The V and J genes are TRBV6-1 and TRBJ2-1; 9 nucleotides match TRBD1. The CDR3 length is 14 residues. Germline V gene data show CDR1 as MNHNS and CDR2 as SASEGT. V lost 6 bases to trimming and J lost 2 bases; unmatched junction nucleotides: 2. The CDR3 is CASRQGATYNEQFF. The CDR3 DNA sequence: TGTGCCAGCAGACAGGGGGCAACCTACAATGAGCAGTTCTTC.

V gene TRBV7-3 combines with J gene TRBJ2-3; the match to TRBD1 covers 7 bases. This CDR3 has 15 residues. Germline CDR1 is SGHTA and CDR2 is FQGTGA. Trimming cost V 5 bases and J 2 bases; bases outside gene matches: 7. The CDR3 DNA sequence: TGTGCCAGCAGCCGGACAGGTGGCTCCACAGATACGCAGTATTTT. Translating it yields CASSRTGGSTDTQYF.

The V call is TRBV23-1, the J call TRBJ1-4; D is possibly TRBD1 (5 bases). TRBV23-1 is an open reading frame, and its role is uncertain. Trimming shortened V by 4 bases and J by 2 bases, and 14 bases separated the two germline ends. The CDR3 loop spans 16 amino acids. The chain's CDR3 is CASSPRDRGTNEKLFF. DNA for the CDR3: TGCGCCAGCAGTCCCAGGGACCGAGGGACTAATGAAAAACTGTTTTTT.

The gene calls are TRBV6-5 and TRBJ2-7; 10 bases match TRBD1. Germline V gene sequence: CDR1 MNHEY, CDR2 SVGAGI. The CDR3 spans 15 residues. Trimming took 6 bases from V and 4 from J; bases not matched to a gene: 9. The CDR3 bases are TGTGCCAGCAGAGACAGGGGGCGCGTGCGTTACGAGCAGTACTTC. It is translated as CASRDRGRVRYEQYF.

This clone was observed a few times. The V and J genes are TRBV6-1 and TRBJ1-4, with D perhaps matching TRBD1 (5 bases). The CDR3 is made up of 15 amino acids. CDR1 and CDR2 from the germline V gene are MNHNS and SASEGT. The V and J ends lost 2 bases and 7 bases respectively, with 14 bases between them. CDR3 bases: TGTGCCAGCAGTGAAACCCGGGCAGGGTTTGAAAAACTGTTTTTT. This gives the protein CASSETRAGFEKLFF.

The sample holds one count of this clone. V gene TRBV7-6 combines with J gene TRBJ2-2; D is ambiguous. CDR3 size: 14 residues. V was cut by 7 bases and J by 0 bases, with 9 bases left in between. Germline V gene lookup returns CDR1 SGHVS and CDR2 FNYEAQ. The CDR3 nucleotides read TGTGCCAGCATTCGTCTTACGAACACCGGGGAGCTGTTTTTT. This gives the protein CASIRLTNTGELFF.

The chain has TRBV12-5 and TRBJ2-7; 14 bases are shared with TRBD2. Germline V gene lookup returns CDR1 LGHNT and CDR2 FRNRAP. The CDR3 sequence is 20 residues long. The ends lost 2 bases at V and 0 bases at J; junction bases unmatched: 12. CDR3 DNA: TGTGCTAGTGGTTTGCCCCCTGGGACTAGCGGGGGCCCGTACTCCTACGAGCAGTACTTC. Amino acids: CASGLPPGTSGGPYSYEQYF.

The rearrangement joins TRBV4-1 to TRBJ2-2; the match to TRBD2 covers 9 bases. The CDR3 is 21 residues long. Germline values: CDR1 MGHRA, CDR2 YSYEKL. Trimming cost V 1 base and J 4 bases; bases outside gene matches: 19. CDR3 protein: CASSQVQEARRGGSSTGELFF. CDR3 DNA: TGCGCCAGCAGCCAAGTTCAGGAGGCACGGCGGGGGGGCAGTAGCACCGGGGAGCTGTTTTTT.

J is TRBJ2-3 and V is TRBV19, with D possibly TRBD2 on 5 matching bases. Per the germline V gene, CDR1 is LNHDA and CDR2 is SQIVND (reference sequence). This CDR3 has 15 residues. Deletions cut 8 bases from V and 0 bases from J, with 15 bases between. The CDR3 coding sequence is TGTGCCAGTCGTACCGAGGGATATAGCACAGATACGCAGTATTTT. The encoded protein is CASRTEGYSTDTQYF.

The rearrangement joins TRBV27 to TRBJ2-7, with unresolved D. The CDR3 contains 13 residues. V was trimmed by 0 bases and J by 5 bases, leaving 8 bases between them. Germline V gene lookup returns CDR1 MNHEY and CDR2 SMNVEV (reference sequence). This CDR3 reads CASSLSRSNEQYF. CDR3 coding DNA: TGTGCCAGCAGTTTATCGAGAAGTAACGAGCAGTACTTC.